This T cell receptor beta chain was documented in a study of blood T cell repertoires in COVID-19. Across the whole study: The United States, Italy and Spain were the sources of the acute and convalescent COVID-19 samples. Sources were T cells, B-cell-depleted T cells, or PBMCs; the material itself was cDNA or gDNA.

V was clipped by 4 bases and J by 5 bases; unmatched bases: 7. The CDR3 is 15 residues long. The V gene's germline CDR1 is MNHEY and CDR2 SVGEGT. As handled by the study authors: Amplification with reference gene primers provided the estimates of nucleated cell counts. Repertoires were generated with immunoSEQ multiplex PCR, while TCRdb's copy carries only in-frame clones and drops some. V and J calls plus clone size are reproduced from that table; the DNA served to infer D and trimming. The sample includes 150,000 to 200,000 clones, about 80% of them seen just once. The chain employs TRBV6-2 or TRBV6-3 and TRBJ2-2, with 7 nucleotides matching TRBD2. The TCR comes from a human donor with acute or convalescent COVID-19. The donor label of this sample is uncertain. Source material: peripheral blood. DNA for the CDR3: TGTGCCAGCAGTTCCCTCGCGGGAGTAACCGGGGAGCTGTTTTTT. It yields the protein CASSSLAGVTGELFF.